These 18 T cell receptor beta chains originate from one sample sequenced in a study of control samples from healthy donors and cancer patients. TCRdb keeps only in-frame clones here, not all; method: immunoSEQ multiplex PCR. The data contain over 150,000 clones, roughly 93% of them seen just once; the ten biggest clones take up more than 1.2%. The specimen sequenced was blood. These receptors originate from a man aged 18 to 29 in good health.

Comments on this clone: A junction boundary mismatches the germline segment, possibly from a read error. The gene calls are TRBV29-1 and TRBJ2-1; D gene ambiguous. The CDR3 loop spans 13 amino acids. Germline CDR1 is SQVTM and CDR2 is ANQGSEA. CDR3: CSVETPSSNEQFF. DNA of the CDR3: TGCAGCGTTGAGACACCCTCCTCCAATGAGCAGTTCTTC.

The chain combines TRBV2 with TRBJ2-5; 8 positions match TRBD2. The germline gives CDR1 SNHLY, CDR2 FYNNEI. The trim removed 6 bases at V and 5 bases at J, leaving 11 bases unmatched. This CDR3 spans 15 amino acids. CDR3 protein: CASSPGGGFRETQYF. In DNA, the CDR3 is TGTGCCAGCAGCCCCGGGGGGGGATTCAGGGAGACCCAGTACTTC. The full variable domain, in which reference TRBV2 and TRBJ2-5 provide the parts outside the CDR3, is EPEVTQTPSHQVTQMGQEVILRCVPISNHLYFYWYRQILGQKVEFLVSFYNNEISEKSEIFDDQFSVERPDGSNFTLKIRSTKLEDSAMYFCASSPGGGFRETQYFGPGTRLLVL.

This chain links TRBV6-5 with TRBJ1-4, with D unclear. Germline V gives CDR1 MNHEY, CDR2 SVGAGI. The ends were cut back, 6 bases at V and 8 bases at J, with 19 bases in the middle. The CDR3 extends over 15 amino acids. The CDR3 here is CASSNAPKRREKLFF. The CDR3, as DNA: TGTGCCAGCAGCAATGCGCCCAAACGGCGGGAAAAACTGTTTTTT.

The V and J genes are TRBV11-2 and TRBJ2-3; D not certain. The CDR3 sequence is 16 residues long. The V end lost 2 bases, the J end lost 1 base, and 13 bases lay between the germline ends. In germline, CDR1 is SGHAT, CDR2 FQNNGV. The CDR3: CASSLTMAWGTDTQYF. CDR3 in DNA: TGTGCCAGCAGCTTAACGATGGCGTGGGGCACAGATACGCAGTATTTT.

In this sample, this clone is medium-sized. This rearrangement joins TRBV4-1 to TRBJ1-6, with 8 bases identical to TRBD1. Trimming cost V 0 bases and J 8 bases; bases outside gene matches: 3. Germline lookup yields CDR1 MGHRA and CDR2 YSYEKL. The CDR3 spans 15 residues. The CDR3 bases are TGCGCCAGCAGCCAAGAAGTGACAGGGGATTCACCCCTCCACTTT. Protein: CASSQEVTGDSPLHF.

The gene calls are TRBV3-1 (or the pseudogene TRBV3-2) and TRBJ1-6, with D uncertain. The CDR3 is 18 amino acids. CDR1 and CDR2 (germline): LGHDT, YNNKEL (reference sequence). The V gene lost 2 bases and the J gene lost 7 bases, with 21 bases spanning the gap. The CDR3 loop reads CASSQPHGADQTNSPLHF. For the CDR3, the DNA is TGTGCCAGCAGCCAACCCCATGGAGCGGATCAGACGAATTCACCCCTCCACTTT.

The V gene is TRBV30, the J gene TRBJ1-2; no clear D gene. The CDR3 consists of 19 residues. CDR1 GTSNPN and CDR2 SVGIG come from the germline V gene (reference sequence). V gave up 3 bases and J gave up 4 bases, with 30 bases separating them. CDR3 in amino acids: CAWRVILSQNQLARYGYTF. The CDR3 DNA follows: TGTGCCTGGAGAGTCATTTTATCTCAGAACCAATTGGCCCGCTATGGCTACACCTTC.

Comments on this clone: This clone may be a read error of a much larger clone one base away. The V and J genes are TRBV14 and TRBJ1-5; D gene unclear. Germline V lookup: CDR1 SGHDN, CDR2 FVKESK. The germline V and J ends were trimmed by 0 bases and 7 bases, with 7 bases remaining between them. This CDR3 has 13 residues. CDR3 loop: CASSQDIGQPQHF. DNA of the CDR3: TGTGCCAGCAGCCAAGATATAGGGCAGCCCCAGCATTTT.

This chain uses TRBV13 with TRBJ1-6; TRBD1 matches 10 bases. V lost 3 bases and J lost 7; bases outside the gene matches: 6. Germline V lookup: CDR1 PRHDT, CDR2 FYEKMQ (reference sequence). CDR3 length: 16 residues. The DNA for the CDR3 is TGTGCCAGCAGCTTGGGACAGGGGATGGGAAATTCACCCCTCCACTTT. Translated: CASSLGQGMGNSPLHF.

CDR3 sequence (DNA): TGTGCCTGGAGTGCAGGAGATACGCAGTATTTT. It encodes CAWSAGDTQYF. The chain employs TRBV30 and TRBJ2-3, with D unresolved. V was cut by 1 base and J by 5 bases, with 4 bases left in between. The germline gives CDR1 GTSNPN, CDR2 SVGIG (reference sequence). This CDR3 spans 11 amino acids.

The gene calls are TRBV25-1 and TRBJ2-3; 8 bases line up with TRBD2. The trim removed 3 bases at V and 4 bases at J, leaving 6 bases unmatched. Germline-derived CDR1 and CDR2 are MGHDK and SYGVNS. CDR3 length: 15 residues. The CDR3 nucleotides read TGTGCCAGCAGTGACACGGGGGGGCTTTCAGATACGCAGTATTTT. This gives the protein CASSDTGGLSDTQYF.

J is TRBJ2-7 and V is TRBV25-1; D gene unclear. The CDR3 covers 12 residues. Looked up from germline, CDR1 is MGHDK and CDR2 is SYGVNS. Trimming took off 3 bases at V and 5 bases at J, with 8 bases between the two ends. The CDR3 loop is CASSEWPNEQYF. CDR3 in DNA: TGTGCCAGCAGTGAGTGGCCGAACGAGCAGTACTTC.

V gene TRBV30 combines with J gene TRBJ1-1, with 7 bases fitting TRBD1. This CDR3 has 13 residues. Germline CDR1 GTSNPN, CDR2 SVGIG (reference sequence). J gave up 7 bases and V 4 bases, and 9 bases lay outside the gene matches. CDR3 in DNA: TGTGCCTGGATCTCAAGGGGGCTTGGTGAAGCTTTCTTT. It yields the protein CAWISRGLGEAFF.

The V gene is TRBV12-3 or TRBV12-4, the J gene TRBJ1-1; D unresolved. V was cut by 7 bases and J by 5 bases, with 8 bases left in between. The CDR3 spans 11 residues. The CDR3 DNA is TGTGCCAGCACCCTGAGGACTGAAGCTTTCTTT. This encodes CASTLRTEAFF.

The chain links TRBV19 to TRBJ2-1; 10 positions agree with TRBD2. Germline CDR1 reads LNHDA; CDR2 reads SQIVND (reference sequence). The trim removed 3 bases at V and 7 bases at J, leaving 15 bases unmatched. CDR3 length: 18 amino acids. The CDR3 loop reads CASSIWLGGAGGRNEQFF. CDR3 DNA: TGTGCCAGTAGTATTTGGTTAGGAGGAGCGGGGGGGCGAAATGAGCAGTTCTTC.

This chain joins TRBV18 and TRBJ1-5; the D gene is possibly TRBD1 (5 bases). CDR1 is KGHSH and CDR2 is LQKENI in the germline V gene. This CDR3 contains 14 residues. V lost 6 bases to trimming and J lost 4 bases, with 13 bases between them. CDR3 sequence reads: CASSSTGGNQPQHF. CDR3 in DNA: TGTGCCAGCTCCTCTACGGGGGGAAATCAGCCCCAGCATTTT.

This chain links TRBV4-1 with TRBJ1-1, with 8 nucleotides matching TRBD1. The CDR3 length is 16 residues. V was pared by 3 bases and J by 1 base, with 7 bases of the junction left unmatched. CDR1 and CDR2 from the germline V gene are MGHRA and YSYEKL. The chain's CDR3 is CASSHEHGQGNTEAFF. The CDR3 nucleotides are TGCGCCAGCAGCCACGAGCACGGACAGGGGAACACTGAAGCTTTCTTT.

This chain links TRBV15 with TRBJ2-2; no clear D. With 1 base removed from V and 5 bases from J, the gap between germline ends came to 11 bases. Germline V gene lookup returns CDR1 LNHNV and CDR2 YYDKDF (reference sequence). This CDR3 is built from 15 residues. The CDR3, as DNA: TGTGCCACCAGCAGAGTGAAGTATACAACCGGGGAGCTGTTTTTT. Its protein product is CATSRVKYTTGELFF.